The next 20 T cell receptor beta chains were all read from a single sample in a study of shared clonotypes between healthy human individuals. Some clones are missing from TCRdb's copy, which holds only in-frame ones; the method was immunoSEQ multiplex PCR. The top ten hold 0.13% of the sample, which has 2 million or so clones, approximately 95% seen once. The sequenced sample was naive CD4+ T cells sorted from blood. As to subset: CD45RA+ positively selected. The receptors originated from a man aged 18 to 29 in good health.

The chain links TRBV7-2 to TRBJ1-2; TRBD1 is a possible D gene (5 bases). Looked up from germline, CDR1 is SGHTA and CDR2 is FQGNSA. The V and J ends lost 4 bases and 4 bases respectively, with 13 bases between them. CDR3 length equals 14 residues. The CDR3 is CASSSSGGPYGYTF. The DNA for the CDR3 is TGTGCCAGCAGCTCGAGCGGGGGACCCTATGGCTACACCTTC.

The table lists this clone with a count of one. This chain connects TRBV18 to TRBJ1-1; D unresolved. The CDR3 is 15 amino acids. Trimming cost V 3 bases and J 2 bases, with 13 bases left between them. Per germline, CDR1 KGHSH and CDR2 LQKENI. The CDR3 protein is CASSPPTTPNTEAFF. The CDR3 DNA reads as TGTGCCAGCTCACCTCCCACCACCCCTAACACTGAAGCTTTCTTT.

The rearrangement uses TRBV6-1 and TRBJ1-2; 8 positions match TRBD1. The CDR3 has 12 amino acids. Losses at the gene ends were 8 bases for V and 2 bases for J; bases not matched to a gene: 1. CDR1 MNHNS and CDR2 SASEGT come from the germline V gene. This CDR3 is CASWDRNYGYTF. The CDR3 region has the DNA TGTGCCAGCTGGGACAGGAACTATGGCTACACCTTC.

The genes are TRBV5-1 and TRBJ2-5; D may correspond to TRBD1 or TRBD2 (5 bases each). V gave up 5 bases and J gave up 1 base, with 12 bases separating them. Looked up from germline, CDR1 is SGHRS and CDR2 is YFSETQ. The CDR3 has 14 amino acids. The chain's CDR3 is CASRPGAFQETQYF. The DNA of the CDR3 is TGCGCCAGCAGGCCCGGGGCCTTCCAAGAGACCCAGTACTTC.

The rearrangement uses TRBV6-1 and TRBJ2-1; TRBD1 aligns across 9 bases. V gave up 0 bases and J gave up 8 bases; unmatched junction bases: 8. CDR1 and CDR2 from the germline V gene are MNHNS and SASEGT. The CDR3 loop spans 16 amino acids. The CDR3 region is CASSEAKGQGLYEQFF. CDR3 sequence (DNA): TGTGCCAGCAGTGAAGCGAAGGGACAGGGTTTATATGAGCAGTTCTTC.

V usage is TRBV5-4 and J usage is TRBJ1-2; unclear D gene. Germline V CDR1 and CDR2: SGHNT, YYREEE (reference sequence). V was cut by 3 bases and J by 8 bases, with 23 bases left in between. The CDR3 consists of 16 residues. As DNA, the CDR3 is TGTGCCAGCAGCTCAGGAACTCGGACCGGGGAAATCGGCTACACCTTC. Translation: CASSSGTRTGEIGYTF.

The chain employs TRBV6-6 and TRBJ1-5, with TRBD1 matching 7 bases. The germline CDR1 and CDR2 sequences are MNHNY and SVGAGI (reference sequence). J was trimmed by 6 bases and V by 5 bases; bases with no gene match: 10. The CDR3 totals 15 residues. The CDR3 sequence is CASSAPGGATQPQHF. In nucleotides, the CDR3 is TGTGCCAGCAGTGCCCCAGGGGGGGCTACTCAGCCCCAGCATTTT.

This chain links TRBV10-1 with TRBJ2-3; the D gene is possibly TRBD2 (6 bases). The CDR3 totals 17 residues. V was pared by 1 base and J by 2 bases, with 16 bases between. Germline V gives CDR1 WNHNN, CDR2 SYGVQD (reference sequence). The CDR3 reads CASSEWPGGEPTDTQYF. DNA for the CDR3: TGCGCCAGCAGTGAGTGGCCCGGAGGGGAACCCACAGATACGCAGTATTTT.

The chain carries TRBV27 and TRBJ1-6, with 10 bases identical to TRBD1. Trimming removed 2 bases from V and 7 bases from J; junction bases left unmatched: 8. The CDR3 contains 17 residues. From germline, CDR1 is MNHEY and CDR2 SMNVEV (reference sequence). CDR3 in amino acids: CASSLRTLDRGNSPLHF. The CDR3 nucleotides are TGTGCCAGCAGTTTACGTACCTTGGACAGGGGGAATTCACCCCTCCACTTT.

The CDR3 DNA follows: TGTGCCAGCAGCCGGGAACCGACCTACGAGCAGTACTTC. Translating gives CASSREPTYEQYF. This chain links TRBV11-2 with TRBJ2-7; perhaps TRBD2 as D (5 bases). CDR3 length: 13 residues. The germline V and J ends were trimmed by 5 bases and 2 bases, with 10 bases remaining between them. Germline V gene sequence: CDR1 SGHAT, CDR2 FQNNGV.

This clone was seen once. J is TRBJ2-1 and V is TRBV10-3, with TRBD2 matching over 14 bases. Trimming removed 4 bases from V and 6 bases from J; junction bases left unmatched: 2. The CDR3 runs to 15 residues. Per germline, CDR1 ENHRY and CDR2 SYGVKD. CDR3 amino acids: CAISGLAGGINEQFF. The CDR3 DNA follows: TGTGCCATCAGTGGACTAGCGGGAGGGATCAATGAGCAGTTCTTC.

V gene TRBV5-4 combines with J gene TRBJ2-5; 7 positions agree with TRBD2. The CDR3 loop spans 15 amino acids. The V and J ends lost 3 bases and 5 bases, in that order; junction bases with no gene match: 10. Looked up from germline, CDR1 is SGHNT and CDR2 is YYREEE (reference sequence). The CDR3 here is CASSSPRGGQETQYF. CDR3 in DNA: TGTGCCAGCAGCTCTCCCCGGGGAGGGCAGGAGACCCAGTACTTC.

In this sample, this clone turned up once. V gene TRBV10-3 combines with J gene TRBJ1-6; D is undetermined. The V gene lost 6 bases and the J gene lost 4 bases, with 10 bases spanning the gap. The germline gives CDR1 ENHRY, CDR2 SYGVKD. The CDR3 has 14 residues. The CDR3 nucleotides read TGTGCCATCAGATCGACGGGTTATAATTCACCCCTCCACTTT. Its translation is CAIRSTGYNSPLHF.

The V and J genes are TRBV30 and TRBJ1-6; maybe TRBD1 (5 bases). The CDR3 runs to 17 residues. Per the germline V gene, CDR1 is GTSNPN and CDR2 is SVGIG (reference sequence). Trimming shortened V by 2 bases and J by 0 bases, and 14 bases separated the two germline ends. CDR3 DNA sequence: TGTGCCTGGAGTAGGGACGGGATAAGCTCCTATAATTCACCCCTCCACTTT. Its translation is CAWSRDGISSYNSPLHF. Complete variable domain (other parts from reference TRBV30 and TRBJ1-6): SQTIHQWPATLVQPVGSPLSLECTVEGTSNPNLYWYRQAAGRGLQLLFYSVGIGQISSEVPQNLSASRPQDRQFILSSKKLLLSDSGFYLCAWSRDGISSYNSPLHFGNGTRLTVT.

J is TRBJ1-1 and V is TRBV11-2, with D possibly TRBD1 on 5 matching bases. V shed 5 bases and J shed 0 bases, with 13 bases lying between them. Looked up from germline, CDR1 is SGHAT and CDR2 is FQNNGV. The CDR3 length is 15 residues. CDR3 in DNA: TGTGCCAGCAGCCGTGGACAAACCATGAACACTGAAGCTTTCTTT. Translating it yields CASSRGQTMNTEAFF. The full variable domain, rest sourced from reference TRBV11-2 and TRBJ1-1, is EAGVAQSPRYKIIEKRQSVAFWCNPISGHATLYWYQQILGQGPKLLIQFQNNGVVDDSQLPKDRFSAERLKGVDSTLKIQPAKLEDSAVYLCASSRGQTMNTEAFFGQGTRLTVV.

In regard to this clone: An end of the junction differs from the germline gene, which may be a read error. The chain uses TRBV10-2 and TRBJ2-3; D remains unclear. Germline V gene sequence: CDR1 WSHSY, CDR2 SAAADI. The CDR3 is made up of 12 amino acids. In DNA form, the CDR3 reads TGCGCCAGCAGTGAGAACGGAGATGCGCAGTATTTT. This gives the protein CASSENGDAQYF.

CDR3 amino acids: CASSSGQGADQPQHF. As DNA, the CDR3 is TGTGCCAGCAGCTCGGGACAGGGGGCTGATCAGCCCCAGCATTTT. The V and J genes are TRBV7-2 and TRBJ1-5; TRBD1 matches 12 bases. Germline CDR1 is SGHTA and CDR2 is FQGNSA. The CDR3 length is 15 residues. Losses at the gene ends were 4 bases for V and 5 bases for J; bases not matched to a gene: 3.

The chain combines TRBV7-9 with TRBJ2-7, with D possibly TRBD1 on 5 matching bases. V was shortened by 0 bases and J by 6 bases, with 12 bases between the two germline ends. The CDR3 contains 14 residues. From germline, CDR1 is SEHNR and CDR2 FQNEAQ (reference sequence). CDR3 amino acids: CASSLAQQVGEQYF. The CDR3 coding sequence is TGTGCCAGCAGCTTAGCGCAACAGGTCGGCGAGCAGTACTTC.

This clone occurred once. The chain's CDR3 is CASSFWGRSQETQYF. DNA for the CDR3: TGTGCCAGCAGCTTTTGGGGGCGATCACAAGAGACCCAGTACTTC. J is TRBJ2-5 and V is TRBV5-6, with D perhaps TRBD1 (6 bases). Trimming left V 2 bases short and J 2 bases short, with 13 bases between. Per the germline V gene, CDR1 is SGHDT and CDR2 is YYEEEE. This CDR3 has 15 amino acids.

The CDR3 spells CASSESRGSWDEQYF. The DNA of the CDR3 is TGTGCCAGCAGTGAATCGAGGGGGAGTTGGGACGAGCAGTACTTC. The chain uses TRBV25-1 and TRBJ2-7; a possible D gene is TRBD1 (6 bases). The V gene's germline CDR1 is MGHDK and CDR2 SYGVNS. The CDR3 covers 15 residues. The ends were cut back, 1 base at V and 5 bases at J, with 15 bases in the middle.